Following are 32 T cell receptor beta chains from one sample sequenced in a study of T-cell reconstitution after alpha-beta-depleted transplantation in children. Researchers prepared the TCRbeta library using unique molecular identifiers, the study reports. One entry per CDR3 protein results from TCRdb running MiXCR on the PCR reads. The sample contains 120,000 to 150,000 distinct CDR3 sequences, roughly 9% of which appear only once. The sequenced sample was PBMCs, mostly from graft donor cells, obtained 180 days after TCRalphabeta/CD19-depleted stem cell transplant. These receptors originate from a female patient younger than 10 who had a stem cell transplant for congenital amegakaryocytic thrombocytopenia, so the T cells may come from the graft donor.

This clonotype has a count of ten or more. The chain recombines TRBV7-9 with TRBJ2-3, with D perhaps TRBD1 (7 bases). Trimming cost V 5 bases and J 3 bases, with 9 bases left between them. The V gene's germline CDR1 is SEHNR and CDR2 FQNEAQ (reference sequence). There are 13 residues in the CDR3. The CDR3 sequence is CASSPGGTDTQYF. The CDR3 nucleotides read TGTGCCAGCAGCCCAGGGGGGACAGATACGCAGTATTTT.

This clonotype was recorded at least ten times. This chain connects TRBV4-2 to TRBJ2-3, with TRBD1 matching 9 bases. There are 17 residues in the CDR3. J was trimmed by 6 bases and V by 0 bases; bases with no gene match: 10. The germline gives CDR1 LGHNA, CDR2 YNFKEQ. The CDR3 bases are TGTGCCAGCAGCCAAGACCTCTGGACAGGGGAGGGGGATACGCAGTATTTT. Residues: CASSQDLWTGEGDTQYF.

This clonotype was seen at least ten times. The CDR3 nucleotides read TGTGCCTATCGACTAGACGTGACCGGGGAGCTGTTTTTT. Its protein product is CAYRLDVTGELFF. The V call is TRBV10-3, the J call TRBJ2-2, with a tentative D call TRBD2 (6 bases). V was cut by 11 bases and J by 5 bases, with 15 bases left in between. This CDR3 is 13 amino acids long. The germline gives CDR1 ENHRY, CDR2 SYGVKD.

This clonotype appeared a few times. The chain couples TRBV19 to TRBJ1-6; no reliable D call. This CDR3 has 14 amino acids. Germline CDR1 reads LNHDA; CDR2 reads SQIVND (reference sequence). V was trimmed by 3 bases and J by 5 bases, leaving 8 bases between them. The CDR3 nucleotides read TGTGCCAGTAGTATCAGAAGTAATAATTCACCCCTCCACTTT. As protein: CASSIRSNNSPLHF.

This clonotype was counted between two and nine times. The genes are TRBV20-1 and TRBJ2-2; D unresolved. V was trimmed by 5 bases and J by 2 bases, leaving 15 bases between them. CDR1 is DFQATT, CDR2 SNEGSKA, per germline (reference sequence). The CDR3 is 15 amino acids. CDR3 protein: CSASNLNRNTGELFF. CDR3 nucleotides: TGCAGTGCTTCCAACTTAAACAGAAACACCGGGGAGCTGTTTTTT.

This clonotype was picked up many times. CDR3 in DNA: TGTGCCAGCCGACCCTCCGGGACTAGCAACTACAATGAGCAGTTCTTC. This encodes CASRPSGTSNYNEQFF. The chain carries TRBV7-6 and TRBJ2-1, with 9 bases aligning to TRBD2. CDR3 size: 16 residues. CDR1 is SGHVS, CDR2 FNYEAQ, per germline. J gave up 3 bases and V 8 bases, and 11 bases lay outside the gene matches.

As concerns this clonotype: Being one base from a much bigger clone, this may be a read error. The chain recombines TRBV20-1 with TRBJ2-7, with 8 nucleotides matching TRBD2. This CDR3 is built from 14 residues. Germline CDR1 DFQATT, CDR2 SNEGSKA (reference sequence). V lost 1 base and J lost 4; bases outside the gene matches: 6. For the CDR3, the DNA is TGCAGTGCTAGAGTTCGCGGGAGGACTTACGAGCAGTACTTC. As protein: CSARVRGRTYEQYF.

This clonotype was seen many times. The chain is built from TRBV5-1 and TRBJ1-1; D is unresolved. The germline V gene has CDR1 SGHRS and CDR2 YFSETQ. The V and J ends lost 4 bases and 1 base respectively, with 11 bases between them. CDR3 length: 14 residues. CDR3 DNA: TGCGCCAGCAGCGTGTCCAGACAGAACACTGAAGCTTTCTTT. This sequence encodes CASSVSRQNTEAFF.

On this clonotype: One base away lies a much larger clone, so this may be a sequencing read error. This chain links TRBV28 with TRBJ1-4; no definite D call. V lost 3 bases to trimming and J lost 8 bases, with 10 bases between them. CDR3 length equals 13 residues. Per germline, CDR1 MDHEN and CDR2 SYDVKM. CDR3 protein: CASSFPEAEKLFF. The CDR3, as DNA: TGTGCCAGCAGTTTCCCGGAAGCAGAAAAACTGTTTTTT. Combining the CDR3 with reference TRBV28 and TRBJ1-4 gives the whole variable domain DVKVTQSSRYLVKRTGEKVFLECVQDMDHENMFWYRQDPGLGLRLIYFSYDVKMKEKGDIPEGYSVSREKKERFSLILESASTNQTSMYLCASSFPEAEKLFFGSGTQLSVL.

The chain carries TRBV20-1 and TRBJ1-2; 8 bases map to TRBD1. The CDR3 runs to 15 residues. Germline loops: CDR1 DFQATT, CDR2 SNEGSKA (reference sequence). Trimming took 0 bases from V and 3 from J; bases not matched to a gene: 6. As DNA, the CDR3 is TGCAGTGCTAGAGATCAAGCAGGGGGCGACTATGGCTACACCTTC. Its translation is CSARDQAGGDYGYTF.

V gene TRBV18 combines with J gene TRBJ1-1; D gene unclear. Trimming removed 3 bases at V and 1 base at J, with 9 bases between. The CDR3 spans 14 residues. Per the germline V gene, CDR1 is KGHSH and CDR2 is LQKENI. The CDR3 region has the DNA TGTGCCAGCTCACCCTTGAACAGGAACACTGAAGCTTTCTTT. This sequence encodes CASSPLNRNTEAFF.

This clonotype was picked up many times. CDR3 sequence reads: CSAVPVPGEQYF. The CDR3 coding sequence is TGCAGTGCCGTACCGGTTCCCGGCGAGCAGTACTTC. The chain is built from TRBV20-1 and TRBJ2-7; D is uncertain. This CDR3 has 12 amino acids. Trimming left V 6 bases short and J 6 bases short, with 15 bases between. The germline gives CDR1 DFQATT, CDR2 SNEGSKA (reference sequence).

This CDR3 is CAFSFSQGNYEQYF. The CDR3 bases are TGTGCCTTCAGTTTCAGTCAGGGGAACTACGAGCAGTACTTC. The chain links TRBV13 to TRBJ2-7, with D tentatively TRBD1 (6 bases). Germline-derived CDR1 and CDR2 are PRHDT and FYEKMQ (reference sequence). The CDR3 covers 14 residues. The V gene lost 11 bases and the J gene lost 3 bases, with 20 bases spanning the gap.

The table lists this clonotype with many counts. The chain employs TRBV5-1 and TRBJ1-5; TRBD1 is a possible D gene (6 bases). The CDR3 has 13 amino acids. V was trimmed by 4 bases and J by 7 bases, leaving 12 bases between them. Germline V gene sequence: CDR1 SGHRS, CDR2 YFSETQ. The CDR3: CASSRGVDQPQHF. In DNA, the CDR3 is TGCGCCAGCAGCAGGGGGGTGGACCAGCCCCAGCATTTT.

With regard to this clonotype: A read error is possible here, since a much larger clone lies one base away. The chain has TRBV28 and TRBJ2-3; the D gene could be TRBD1 or TRBD2 (5 bases each). The CDR3 loop spans 17 amino acids. Germline CDR1 is MDHEN and CDR2 is SYDVKM. In DNA, the CDR3 is TGTGCCAGCAGTTCGAACCCGGGGACGACCGAATCAGATACGCAGAATTTT. Translated, it gives CASSSNPGTTESDTQNF.

This clonotype was recorded many times. This sequence joins TRBV7-2 and TRBJ1-1; 12 bases align to TRBD1. Germline V lookup: CDR1 SGHTA, CDR2 FQGNSA. V dropped 3 bases and J dropped 0; count of bases not matched to a gene: 5. CDR3 length: 17 residues. CDR3 bases: TGTGCCAGCAGCTTCCGGGGACAGGGGGCCATGAACACTGAAGCTTTCTTT. It encodes CASSFRGQGAMNTEAFF. The whole variable domain, filled in from reference TRBV7-2 and TRBJ1-1, reads GAGVSQSPSNKVTEKGKDVELRCDPISGHTALYWYRQSLGQGLEFLIYFQGNSAPDKSGLPSDRFSAERTGGSVSTLTIQRTQQEDSAVYLCASSFRGQGAMNTEAFFGQGTRLTVV.

This clonotype was seen many times. J is TRBJ2-3 and V is TRBV24-1, with D uncertain. Germline V gene lookup returns CDR1 KGHDR and CDR2 SFDVKD. The CDR3 is 14 residues long. Trimming removed 2 bases at V and 2 bases at J, with 7 bases between. Written as DNA, the CDR3 is TGTGCCACCAGTGATTCCCGAGTCACAGATACGCAGTATTTT. Protein: CATSDSRVTDTQYF.

The chain is built from TRBV9 and TRBJ2-1; D possibly corresponds to TRBD2 (6 bases). Trimming cost V 4 bases and J 9 bases, with 23 bases left between them. Germline V lookup: CDR1 SGDLS, CDR2 YYNGEE. This CDR3 is built from 16 residues. The CDR3 region has the DNA TGTGCCAGCAGCCCAGAGGGGAGGCGCGCATGGGGTGAGCAGTTCTTC. Translation: CASSPEGRRAWGEQFF.

This clonotype was recorded at least ten times. This chain uses TRBV18 with TRBJ2-3; 8 positions match TRBD2. The CDR3 consists of 15 residues. Germline lookup yields CDR1 KGHSH and CDR2 LQKENI. The junction had 10 bases not matched to a gene; V was cut back by 5 bases and J by 6 bases. The CDR3 reads CASSMNGGALDTQYF. The CDR3 DNA is TGTGCCAGCTCAATGAACGGGGGGGCATTGGATACGCAGTATTTT.

On this clonotype itself: A much larger clone differs from this one at a single base, so this may be a read error. The chain uses TRBV25-1 and TRBJ2-5; a possible D gene is TRBD2 (5 bases). The CDR3 is made up of 13 amino acids. Germline V lookup: CDR1 MGHDK, CDR2 SYGVNS. This chain's CDR3 is CPSSEFGKETQYF. The CDR3 bases are TGTCCCAGCAGTGAATTCGGGAAAGAGACCCAGTACTTC. Drawing the rest from reference TRBV25-1 and TRBJ2-5, the complete variable domain is EADIYQTPRYLVIGTGKKITLECSQTMGHDKMYWYQQDPGMELHLIHYSYGVNSTEKGDLSSESTVSRIRTEHFPLTLESARPSHTSQYLCPSSEFGKETQYFGPGTRLLVL.

This clonotype was picked up many times. This rearrangement joins TRBV11-2 to TRBJ1-4; D is ambiguous. This CDR3 has 14 amino acids. V lost 8 bases and J 1 base, leaving 11 bases between the germline ends. The germline V gene encodes CDR1 SGHAT and CDR2 FQNNGV. The CDR3, as DNA: TGTGCCAGCTCCCTGCCGGTAACTAATGAAAAACTGTTTTTT. Protein: CASSLPVTNEKLFF. Complete variable domain (other parts from reference TRBV11-2 and TRBJ1-4): EAGVAQSPRYKIIEKRQSVAFWCNPISGHATLYWYQQILGQGPKLLIQFQNNGVVDDSQLPKDRFSAERLKGVDSTLKIQPAKLEDSAVYLCASSLPVTNEKLFFGSGTQLSVL.

This clonotype has at least ten counts. As DNA, the CDR3 is TGTGCCAGCAGCCAAGTGGACACAGATACGCAGTATTTT. Encoded protein: CASSQVDTDTQYF. V gene TRBV14 combines with J gene TRBJ2-3; D unresolved. The V end lost 1 base, the J end lost 2 bases, and 4 bases lay between the germline ends. The germline CDR1 and CDR2 sequences are SGHDN and FVKESK. This CDR3 contains 13 residues.

This clonotype was recorded a few times. The rearrangement uses TRBV4-2 and TRBJ2-3, with 8 bases aligning to TRBD2. The CDR3 is made up of 16 amino acids. Germline CDR1 reads LGHNA; CDR2 reads YNFKEQ. The ends lost 9 bases at V and 5 bases at J; junction bases unmatched: 16. The DNA for the CDR3 is TGTGCCAGTTCCCTGCGGGCGGGGGGCAAGGGAGATACGCAGTATTTT. Its protein product is CASSLRAGGKGDTQYF.

In its sample, this clonotype was seen many times. The chain recombines TRBV18 with TRBJ2-5; 7 bases are a match to TRBD1. The ends lost 6 bases at V and 3 bases at J; junction bases unmatched: 10. CDR1 and CDR2 (germline): KGHSH, LQKENI. This CDR3 has 15 residues. The CDR3 sequence: CASSTWDRIKETQYF. The CDR3 region has the DNA TGTGCCAGCTCCACCTGGGACAGAATAAAAGAGACCCAGTACTTC.

Remarks on this clonotype: A much larger clone lies a single base off, so this may be a read error. V usage is TRBV4-3 and J usage is TRBJ2-4; D remains unclear. The CDR3 sequence is 16 residues long. Germline-derived CDR1 and CDR2 are LGHNA and YSLEER. CDR3 region: CASSQVWDAAKNSQYF. The CDR3 coding sequence is TGCGCCAGCAGCCAAGTTTGGGATGCAGCCAAAAACAGTCAGTACTTC.

J is TRBJ1-5 and V is TRBV7-8; 7 nucleotides line up with TRBD1. Trimming at V came to 5 bases and at J to 2 bases, leaving 9 bases not matched to a gene. The CDR3 spans 16 residues. Per germline, CDR1 SGHVS and CDR2 FQNEAQ. The CDR3 here is CASSVDRLWGNQPQHF. The CDR3 nucleotides are TGTGCCAGCAGCGTGGACAGGCTCTGGGGCAATCAGCCCCAGCATTTT.

This clonotype was detected ten times or more. The chain employs TRBV12-3 or TRBV12-4 and TRBJ1-5, with D hard to call. Trimming pared 5 bases from V and 0 bases from J, leaving 5 bases between. This CDR3 comprises 13 residues. As DNA, the CDR3 is TGTGCCAGCAGTCTATATAGCAATCAGCCCCAGCATTTT. It encodes CASSLYSNQPQHF.

The table lists this clonotype with many counts. This rearrangement joins TRBV20-1 to TRBJ2-1; D ambiguous. Per the germline V gene, CDR1 is DFQATT and CDR2 is SNEGSKA (reference sequence). V lost 0 bases, J lost 6 bases, and 9 bases lay in between. CDR3 length: 13 amino acids. For the CDR3, the DNA is TGCAGTGCTAGAGATCCCAACCCCAATGAGCAGTTCTTC. This codes for CSARDPNPNEQFF.

There are a few counts of this clonotype. The rearrangement joins TRBV7-2 to TRBJ2-1; weak D call: TRBD1 (6 bases). Germline CDR1 is SGHTA and CDR2 is FQGNSA. Trimming took off 7 bases at V and 0 bases at J, with 10 bases between the two ends. The CDR3 contains 14 residues. CDR3 in DNA: TGTGCCAGCACCCGGGACAACTCCTACAATGAGCAGTTCTTC. It is translated as CASTRDNSYNEQFF.

The chain joins TRBV6-5 to TRBJ2-7; D gene ambiguous. This CDR3 comprises 16 residues. The V end lost 4 bases, the J end lost 2 bases, and 18 bases lay between the germline ends. The germline V gene encodes CDR1 MNHEY and CDR2 SVGAGI. The CDR3 here is CASSSLVEERTYEQYF. In DNA form, the CDR3 reads TGTGCCAGCAGTTCGCTGGTCGAAGAAAGGACCTACGAGCAGTACTTC.

This clonotype was found a few times. The chain couples TRBV6-2 or TRBV6-3 to TRBJ2-7; possible D gene TRBD2, 6 bases. The CDR3 is 15 residues long. Deletions cut 2 bases from V and 4 bases from J, with 15 bases between. Germline V CDR1 and CDR2: MNHEY, SVGEGT. The CDR3 DNA reads as TGTGCCAGCAGTTACGGTCGGGGGTCTGAATACGAGCAGTACTTC. It is translated as CASSYGRGSEYEQYF.

The table lists this clonotype with many counts. The chain has TRBV30 and TRBJ1-2; D is possibly TRBD1 (5 bases). V was shortened by 3 bases and J by 4 bases, with 12 bases between the two germline ends. In germline, CDR1 is GTSNPN, CDR2 SVGIG (reference sequence). The CDR3 has 13 residues. The CDR3, as DNA: TGTGCCTGGAGCCGGGACGAATCCTATGGCTACACCTTC. Protein: CAWSRDESYGYTF.